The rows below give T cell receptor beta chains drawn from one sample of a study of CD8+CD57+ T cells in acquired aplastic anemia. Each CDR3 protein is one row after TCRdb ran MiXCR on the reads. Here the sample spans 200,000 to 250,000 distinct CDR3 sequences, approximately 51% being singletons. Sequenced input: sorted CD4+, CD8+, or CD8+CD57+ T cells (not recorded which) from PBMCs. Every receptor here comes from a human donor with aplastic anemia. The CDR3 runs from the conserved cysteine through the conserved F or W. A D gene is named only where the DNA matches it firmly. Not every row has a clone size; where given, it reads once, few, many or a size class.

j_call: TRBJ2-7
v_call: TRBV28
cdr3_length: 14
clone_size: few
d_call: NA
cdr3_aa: CASRNPSLDYEQYF
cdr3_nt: TGTGCCAGCCGTAATCCCTCTCTAGACTACGAGCAGTACTTC

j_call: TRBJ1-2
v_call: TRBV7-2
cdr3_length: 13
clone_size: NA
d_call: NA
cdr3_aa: CASSLRPSYGYTF
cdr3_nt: TGTGCCAGCAGCTTGAGACCTTCCTATGGCTACACCTTC

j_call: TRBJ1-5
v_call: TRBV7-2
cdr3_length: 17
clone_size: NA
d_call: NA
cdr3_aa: CASSLGADPHSNQPQHF
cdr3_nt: TGTGCCAGCAGCTTAGGGGCAGACCCCCATAGCAATCAGCCCCAGCATTTT

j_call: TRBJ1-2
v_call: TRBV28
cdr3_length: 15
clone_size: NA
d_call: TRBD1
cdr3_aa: CASSLGRTGSNGYTF
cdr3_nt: TGTGCCAGCAGTTTGGGGAGGACAGGGTCGAATGGCTACACCTTC

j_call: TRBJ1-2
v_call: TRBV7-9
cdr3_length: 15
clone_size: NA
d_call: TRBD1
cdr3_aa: CASSLYTGGNYGYTF
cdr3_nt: TGTGCCAGCAGCTTATATACAGGGGGAAACTATGGCTACACCTTC

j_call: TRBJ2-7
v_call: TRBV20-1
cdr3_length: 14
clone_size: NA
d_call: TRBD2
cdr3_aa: CSATTSAGSYEQYF
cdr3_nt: TGCAGTGCTACGACTAGCGCGGGCTCCTACGAGCAGTACTTC

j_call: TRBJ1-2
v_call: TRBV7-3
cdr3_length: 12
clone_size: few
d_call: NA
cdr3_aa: CASSESGLGYTF
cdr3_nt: TGTGCCAGCAGTGAATCGGGACTTGGCTACACCTTC

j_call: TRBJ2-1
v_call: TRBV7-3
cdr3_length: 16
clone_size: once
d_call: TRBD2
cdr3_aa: CASSLMTSGRFGEQFF
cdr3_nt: TGTGCCAGCAGCTTAATGACTAGCGGGAGGTTTGGTGAGCAGTTCTTC

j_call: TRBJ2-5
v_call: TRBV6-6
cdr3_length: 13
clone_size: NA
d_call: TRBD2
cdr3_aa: CASSGTSSETQYF
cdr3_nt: TGTGCCAGCAGCGGGACTAGCTCTGAGACCCAGTACTTC

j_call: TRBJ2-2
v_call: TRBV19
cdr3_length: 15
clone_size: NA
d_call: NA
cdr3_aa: CASSIGGFSTGELFF
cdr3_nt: TGTGCCAGTAGTATCGGAGGGTTTAGCACCGGGGAGCTGTTTTTT

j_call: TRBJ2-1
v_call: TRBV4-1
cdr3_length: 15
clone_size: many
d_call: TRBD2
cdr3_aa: CASEGASGGANEQFF
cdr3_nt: TGCGCCAGCGAAGGAGCTAGCGGGGGGGCGAATGAGCAGTTCTTC

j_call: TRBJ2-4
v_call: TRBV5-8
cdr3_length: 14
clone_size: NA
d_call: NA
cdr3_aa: CASSSNPGENIQYF
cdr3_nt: TGTGCCAGCAGCTCGAATCCAGGCGAAAACATTCAGTACTTC

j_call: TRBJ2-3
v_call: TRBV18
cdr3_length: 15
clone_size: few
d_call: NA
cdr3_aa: CASSRRQGPGDTQYF
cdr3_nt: TGTGCCAGCTCACGTCGGCAGGGTCCTGGAGATACGCAGTATTTT

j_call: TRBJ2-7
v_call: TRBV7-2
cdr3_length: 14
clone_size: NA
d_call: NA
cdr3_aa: CASSLDTGSYEQYF
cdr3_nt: TGTGCCAGCAGCTTAGATACAGGGTCCTACGAGCAGTACTTC

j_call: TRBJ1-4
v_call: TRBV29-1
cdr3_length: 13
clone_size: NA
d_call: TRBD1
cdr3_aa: CSARTGYAEKLFF
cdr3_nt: TGCAGCGCGAGGACAGGGTATGCTGAAAAACTGTTTTTT

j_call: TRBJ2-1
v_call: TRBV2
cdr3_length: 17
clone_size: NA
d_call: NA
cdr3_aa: CASSPIQAGVGANEQFF
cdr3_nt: TGTGCCAGCAGTCCCATCCAGGCAGGGGTCGGGGCCAATGAGCAGTTCTTC

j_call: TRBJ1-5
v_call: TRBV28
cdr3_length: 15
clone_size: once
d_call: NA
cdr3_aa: CASSPEGYSNQPQHF
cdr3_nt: TGTGCCAGCAGTCCGGAGGGATATAGCAATCAGCCCCAGCATTTT

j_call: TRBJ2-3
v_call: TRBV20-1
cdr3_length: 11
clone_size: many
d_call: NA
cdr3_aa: CSASGEDTQYF
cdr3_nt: TGCAGTGCTAGTGGAGAAGATACGCAGTATTTT

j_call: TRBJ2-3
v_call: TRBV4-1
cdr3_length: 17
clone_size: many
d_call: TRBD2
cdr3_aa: CASSRLLAGGHRDTQYF
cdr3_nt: TGCGCCAGCAGCCGCCTACTAGCGGGGGGGCATAGAGATACGCAGTATTTT

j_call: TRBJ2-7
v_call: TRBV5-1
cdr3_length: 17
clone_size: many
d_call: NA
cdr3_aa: CASSPRAVGASSYEQYF
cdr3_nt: TGCGCCAGCAGCCCCAGGGCGGTGGGGGCGTCCTCCTACGAGCAGTACTTC

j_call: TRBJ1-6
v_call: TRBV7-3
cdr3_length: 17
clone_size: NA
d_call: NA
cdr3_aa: CASSPAGLPGSSSPPHF
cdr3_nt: TGTGCCAGCAGCCCAGCGGGACTTCCCGGTTCATCGTCACCCCCCCACTTT

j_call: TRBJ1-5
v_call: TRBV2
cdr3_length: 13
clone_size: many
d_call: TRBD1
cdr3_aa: CASTGQGNQPQHF
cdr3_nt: TGTGCCAGCACCGGACAGGGGAATCAGCCCCAGCATTTT

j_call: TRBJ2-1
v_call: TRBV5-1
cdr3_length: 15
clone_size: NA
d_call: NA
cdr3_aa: CASSFEPSSYNEQFF
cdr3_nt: TGCGCCAGCAGCTTCGAACCGAGCTCCTACAATGAGCAGTTCTTC

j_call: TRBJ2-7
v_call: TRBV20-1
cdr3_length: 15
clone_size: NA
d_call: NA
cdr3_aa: CSAREPLTGSYEQYF
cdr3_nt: TGCAGTGCTAGAGAGCCCCTGACTGGTTCCTACGAGCAGTACTTC

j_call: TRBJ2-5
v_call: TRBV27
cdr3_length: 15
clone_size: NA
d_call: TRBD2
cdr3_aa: CASSLQRGGVETQYF
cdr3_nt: TGTGCCAGCAGTTTACAGCGGGGGGGCGTAGAGACCCAGTACTTC

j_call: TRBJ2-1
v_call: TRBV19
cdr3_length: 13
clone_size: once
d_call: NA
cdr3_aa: CASSMKRYNEQFF
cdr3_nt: TGTGCCAGTAGTATGAAAAGATACAATGAGCAGTTCTTC

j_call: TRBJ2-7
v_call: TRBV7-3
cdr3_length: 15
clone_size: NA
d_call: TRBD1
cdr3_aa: CASSILQGQGYEQYF
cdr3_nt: TGTGCCAGCAGCATACTCCAGGGACAGGGTTACGAGCAGTACTTC

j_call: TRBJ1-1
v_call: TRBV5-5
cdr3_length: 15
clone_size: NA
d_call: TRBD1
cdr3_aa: CASRWTGAENTEAFF
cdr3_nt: TGTGCCAGCAGGTGGACAGGGGCTGAGAACACTGAAGCTTTCTTT

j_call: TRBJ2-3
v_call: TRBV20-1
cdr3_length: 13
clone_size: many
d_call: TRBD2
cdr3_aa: CSDCLAGTDTQYF
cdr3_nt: TGCAGTGACTGCCTAGCGGGGACAGATACGCAGTATTTT

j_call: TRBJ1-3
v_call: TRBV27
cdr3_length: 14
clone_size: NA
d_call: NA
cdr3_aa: CASRTQAAGNTMYF
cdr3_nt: TGTGCCAGCAGGACCCAGGCGGCTGGAAACACCATGTATTTT

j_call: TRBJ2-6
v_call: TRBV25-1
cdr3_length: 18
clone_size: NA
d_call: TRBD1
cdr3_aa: CASSAPTGLGTGANVLTF
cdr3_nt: TGTGCCAGCAGTGCCCCGACAGGGTTGGGGACTGGGGCCAACGTCCTGACTTTC

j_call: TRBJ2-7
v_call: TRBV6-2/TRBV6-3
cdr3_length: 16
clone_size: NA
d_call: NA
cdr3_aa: CASSYSRKRTLYEQYF
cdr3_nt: TGTGCCAGCAGTTACTCCCGAAAGAGAACTCTCTACGAGCAGTACTTC

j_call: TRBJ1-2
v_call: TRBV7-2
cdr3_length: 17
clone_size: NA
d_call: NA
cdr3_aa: CASSPGGLRALVDGYTF
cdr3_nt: TGTGCCAGCAGTCCAGGCGGATTACGGGCCCTAGTGGATGGCTACACCTTC

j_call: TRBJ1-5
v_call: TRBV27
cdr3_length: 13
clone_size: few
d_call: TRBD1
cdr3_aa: CASRDRDSQPQHF
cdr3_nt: TGTGCCAGCAGGGACAGGGATTCTCAGCCCCAGCATTTT

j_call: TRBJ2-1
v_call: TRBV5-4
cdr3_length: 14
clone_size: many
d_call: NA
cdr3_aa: CASSGGLSSNEQFF
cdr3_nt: TGTGCCAGCAGCGGGGGACTTAGCTCGAATGAGCAGTTCTTC

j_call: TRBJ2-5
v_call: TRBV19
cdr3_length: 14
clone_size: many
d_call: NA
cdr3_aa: CASRNGQTQETQYF
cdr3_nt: TGTGCCAGTAGGAACGGACAGACCCAAGAGACCCAGTACTTC

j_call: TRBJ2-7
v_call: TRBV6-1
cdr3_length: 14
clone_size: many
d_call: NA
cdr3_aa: CASTAPGFSYEQYF
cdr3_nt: TGTGCCAGCACCGCCCCAGGGTTCTCCTACGAGCAGTACTTC